The 7 T cell receptor beta chains below all came from one sample that was sequenced in a study of T cells in Graves' hyperthyroidism and ophthalmopathy. Template material for amplifying TCR beta CDR3 regions consisted of RNA transcripts. The HTBI primer set was used in a first-round RT-PCR of the TCR CDR3. TCRdb re-called the multiplex PCR reads with MiXCR, one entry per CDR3 protein. The sample holds a few hundred thousand distinct CDR3 sequences, approximately 15% seen once. The source material was blood. These TCRs come from a woman aged 18-29 years with Graves' hyperthyroidism.

The sample holds many counts of this clonotype. The rearrangement uses TRBV11-3 and TRBJ2-1; possible D gene TRBD2, 6 bases. V gave up 0 bases and J gave up 9 bases, with 21 bases separating them. This CDR3 has 17 amino acids. The V gene's germline CDR1 is SGHNT and CDR2 YENEEA. For the CDR3, the DNA is TGTGCCAGCAGCTTAGATTCGGGCGGGACTGGTAGGGTTGAGCAGTTCTTC. Its translation is CASSLDSGGTGRVEQFF.

V and J are TRBV6-1 and TRBJ1-2, with D unresolved. The CDR3 is 13 amino acids. V was pared by 4 bases and J by 8 bases, with 14 bases between. Germline values: CDR1 MNHNS, CDR2 SASEGT. CDR3 in DNA: TGTGCCAGCAGTGTGCGACCAAGGGAAGGCTACACCTTC. Its translation is CASSVRPREGYTF.

The chain links TRBV12-3 or TRBV12-4 to TRBJ2-7; 9 nucleotides line up with TRBD2. V was pared by 7 bases and J by 3 bases, with 13 bases of the junction left unmatched. CDR3 length: 16 residues. The CDR3 reads CASTRSGRRWRYEQYF. The DNA for the CDR3 is TGTGCCAGCACCCGAAGCGGGAGGAGATGGCGCTACGAGCAGTACTTC.

This clonotype was seen repeatedly, ten times or more. CDR3 amino acids: CSASAGEREDTQYF. DNA for the CDR3: TGCAGTGCATCTGCGGGAGAACGGGAAGATACGCAGTATTTT. This chain joins TRBV20-1 and TRBJ2-3, with TRBD2 identical over 7 bases. V gave up 6 bases and J gave up 5 bases; unmatched junction bases: 11. This CDR3 has 14 residues. Per the germline V gene, CDR1 is DFQATT and CDR2 is SNEGSKA (reference sequence).

This clonotype has a count of ten or more. The CDR3: CATEGDSNQPQHF. The CDR3 nucleotides are TGTGCCACCGAAGGGGATAGCAATCAGCCCCAGCATTTT. V gene TRBV2 combines with J gene TRBJ1-5; D may be TRBD1 (5 bases). This CDR3 spans 13 amino acids. From germline, CDR1 is SNHLY and CDR2 FYNNEI. Trimming shortened V by 10 bases and J by 0 bases, and 10 bases separated the two germline ends.

V and J are TRBV28 and TRBJ2-5; D is ambiguous. Germline CDR1 MDHEN, CDR2 SYDVKM. The CDR3 extends over 13 amino acids. Trimming left V 5 bases short and J 4 bases short, with 11 bases between. CDR3 coding DNA: TGTGCCAGCAGTCAGGCAAAGAGAGAGACCCAGTACTTC. It is translated as CASSQAKRETQYF. Drawing the rest from reference TRBV28 and TRBJ2-5, the complete variable domain is DVKVTQSSRYLVKRTGEKVFLECVQDMDHENMFWYRQDPGLGLRLIYFSYDVKMKEKGDIPEGYSVSREKKERFSLILESASTNQTSMYLCASSQAKRETQYFGPGTRLLVL.

This clonotype was picked up many times. The chain has TRBV30 and TRBJ2-7; TRBD2 is a possible D gene (6 bases). CDR1 and CDR2 (germline): GTSNPN, SVGIG (reference sequence). The ends were cut back, 2 bases at V and 4 bases at J, with 12 bases in the middle. The CDR3 has 13 amino acids. The CDR3 is CAWSRPGGYEQYV. CDR3 DNA sequence: TGTGCCTGGAGTAGGCCCGGGGGATACGAGCAGTACGTC.